The 22 T cell receptor beta chains below were found in one sample sequenced in a study of shared clonotypes between healthy human individuals (dated by TCRdb to 2019 to 2021). Library preparation used the immunoSEQ multiplex PCR assay. This immuneACCESS table, as held by TCRdb, lists in-frame sequences with V and J called but not all clones. Of the missing ones, under half trace to an unresolved V gene in checked studies; the others have no known cause. This sample gives over a million clones in total; around 78% of them show up just once. The ten largest clones add up to roughly 0.56% of the sample. Sequencing was performed on memory CD4+ T cells from PBMCs. The sample's cell subset or site, from its label and the paper: CD45RA-negative fraction. The receptors come from a man aged 18 to 30 in good health. Some clones in this sample may be carry-over from other donors' samples.

This chain joins TRBV6-5 and TRBJ1-3; TRBD1 aligns across 8 bases. This CDR3 is built from 16 residues. CDR1 is MNHEY and CDR2 is SVGAGI in the germline V gene. V trimming: 2 bases; J trimming: 2 bases; junction bases outside the gene matches: 5. CDR3 protein: CASSYNDRGTGNTIYF. CDR3 bases: TGTGCCAGCAGTTACAACGACAGGGGAACTGGAAACACCATATATTTT.

About this clone: Within the sample, other DNA sequences also encode this same CDR3. The rearrangement joins TRBV2 to TRBJ2-7; 9 bases are a match to TRBD1. This CDR3 region has 14 residues. Trimming at V came to 3 bases and at J to 3 bases, leaving 3 bases not matched to a gene. CDR1 is SNHLY and CDR2 is FYNNEI in the germline V gene. The CDR3 sequence is CASSDQGQGYEQYF. CDR3 DNA sequence: TGTGCCAGCAGTGACCAGGGACAGGGCTACGAGCAGTACTTC.

This chain uses TRBV9 with TRBJ1-4; TRBD1 might be the D (5 bases). The V and J ends lost 2 bases and 3 bases respectively, with 17 bases between them. CDR3 length: 17 amino acids. CDR1 and CDR2 from the germline V gene are SGDLS and YYNGEE. The CDR3 region is CASSVTPRTLSNEKLFF. The CDR3 nucleotides are TGTGCCAGCAGCGTCACGCCCCGGACACTTTCTAATGAAAAACTGTTTTTT.

This clone was observed once. The gene calls are TRBV7-9 and TRBJ1-4; D is ambiguous. The CDR3 spans 17 residues. The germline V gene encodes CDR1 SEHNR and CDR2 FQNEAQ (reference sequence). V lost 3 bases and J 0 bases, leaving 14 bases between the germline ends. CDR3 DNA sequence: TGTGCCAGCAGCTTCCTTACGGGCAGACCAACTAATGAAAAACTGTTTTTT. This translates into CASSFLTGRPTNEKLFF.

The gene calls are TRBV28 and TRBJ2-7; 9 nucleotides agree with TRBD1. The germline V gene encodes CDR1 MDHEN and CDR2 SYDVKM. There are 13 residues in the CDR3. Trimming removed 6 bases from V and 4 bases from J; junction bases left unmatched: 4. The CDR3 protein is CASRGQGVYEQYF. CDR3 coding DNA: TGTGCCAGCAGGGGACAGGGTGTGTACGAGCAGTACTTC.

The chain employs TRBV10-1 and TRBJ2-7; TRBD2 aligns across 8 bases. The CDR3 extends over 15 amino acids. The V gene end was trimmed by 2 bases and the J gene end by 2 bases; junction bases not matched to a gene: 5. CDR1 and CDR2 from the germline V gene are WNHNN and SYGVQD (reference sequence). The CDR3 nucleotides are TGCGCCAGCAGTGAGGGGATAGCGGGGACCTACGAGCAGTACTTC. It encodes CASSEGIAGTYEQYF.

A note on this clone: This same CDR3 is encoded by further DNA sequences in the sample. The rearrangement uses TRBV5-1 and TRBJ2-3; D call uncertain. V dropped 0 bases and J dropped 6 bases, with 5 bases sitting between them. The CDR3 consists of 12 residues. Germline values: CDR1 SGHRS, CDR2 YFSETQ. The CDR3 loop reads CASSLVGDTQYF. For the CDR3, the DNA is TGCGCCAGCAGCTTGGTTGGGGATACGCAGTATTTT.

The CDR3 coding sequence is TGTGCCAGCTCACCTAGCGGGAGGACCGACGAGCAGTACTTC. Its translation: CASSPSGRTDEQYF. The chain couples TRBV18 to TRBJ2-7; 10 nucleotides line up with TRBD2. Germline values: CDR1 KGHSH, CDR2 LQKENI. The CDR3 has 14 amino acids. J lost 5 bases, V lost 3 bases, and 4 bases had no gene match.

The chain employs TRBV4-2 and TRBJ2-3, with a possible D match to TRBD2 (5 bases). Germline V gene lookup returns CDR1 LGHNA and CDR2 YNFKEQ. The CDR3 consists of 14 residues. The V end lost 1 base, the J end lost 5 bases, and 10 bases lay between the germline ends. The CDR3 nucleotides read TGTGCCAGCAGCCAAGGCGTACTAGGAGATACGCAGTATTTT. As protein: CASSQGVLGDTQYF.

J is TRBJ2-1 and V is TRBV5-6; D is unclear. The germline V gene encodes CDR1 SGHDT and CDR2 YYEEEE. This CDR3 is 16 amino acids long. Trimming removed 2 bases from V and 0 bases from J, with 12 bases in between. The chain's CDR3 is CASSFIAVSSYNEQFF. The CDR3 DNA is TGTGCCAGCAGCTTTATCGCCGTCAGCTCCTACAATGAGCAGTTCTTC.

This chain joins TRBV19 and TRBJ1-2; D unclear. Trimming shortened V by 10 bases and J by 0 bases, and 6 bases separated the two germline ends. Germline values: CDR1 LNHDA, CDR2 SQIVND (reference sequence). The CDR3 extends over 11 amino acids. CDR3 amino acids: CATEANYGYTF. CDR3 bases: TGTGCCACAGAAGCTAACTATGGCTACACCTTC.

The chain combines TRBV7-2 with TRBJ1-5; no reliable D call. Trimming cost V 5 bases and J 5 bases, with 16 bases left between them. CDR1 is SGHTA and CDR2 is FQGNSA in the germline V gene. This CDR3 comprises 15 residues. The CDR3 DNA reads as TGTGCCAGCAGCGATTTCGGGAGCCCCCATCAGCCCCAGCATTTT. As protein: CASSDFGSPHQPQHF. The full variable domain, completed using reference TRBV7-2 and TRBJ1-5, is GAGVSQSPSNKVTEKGKDVELRCDPISGHTALYWYRQSLGQGLEFLIYFQGNSAPDKSGLPSDRFSAERTGGSVSTLTIQRTQQEDSAVYLCASSDFGSPHQPQHFGDGTRLSIL.

This sequence joins TRBV28 and TRBJ1-2; a weak D match, TRBD1 (6 bases). The CDR3 sequence is 16 residues long. Germline V gene data show CDR1 as MDHEN and CDR2 as SYDVKM. V was pared by 5 bases and J by 3 bases, with 19 bases between. The CDR3 spells CASSKGGPQAYYGYTF. The CDR3 DNA sequence: TGTGCCAGCAGTAAGGGGGGACCTCAGGCGTACTATGGCTACACCTTC.

The chain employs TRBV27 and TRBJ1-2; D is unclear. This CDR3 has 15 residues. Trimming stripped 5 bases from V and 1 base from J, with 14 bases between. Germline V gene lookup returns CDR1 MNHEY and CDR2 SMNVEV (reference sequence). The CDR3 DNA reads TGTGCCAGCAGTCCTGCGTCCGGCCTTAACTATGGCTACACCTTC. Its protein is CASSPASGLNYGYTF.

This clone was picked up one time. CDR3 sequence reads: CASSLTRAGSGNTIYF. CDR3 in DNA: TGTGCCAGCAGCCTCACGAGGGCAGGATCTGGAAACACCATATATTTT. The rearrangement joins TRBV7-2 to TRBJ1-3; D is unclear. Germline values: CDR1 SGHTA, CDR2 FQGNSA. V shed 5 bases and J shed 1 base, with 15 bases lying between them. The CDR3 is made up of 16 amino acids. The full variable domain, completed using reference TRBV7-2 and TRBJ1-3, is GAGVSQSPSNKVTEKGKDVELRCDPISGHTALYWYRQSLGQGLEFLIYFQGNSAPDKSGLPSDRFSAERTGGSVSTLTIQRTQQEDSAVYLCASSLTRAGSGNTIYFGEGSWLTVV.

The chain carries TRBV11-3 and TRBJ2-1, with D possibly being TRBD2 (6 bases). Germline loops: CDR1 SGHNT, CDR2 YENEEA. The V gene lost 3 bases and the J gene lost 3 bases, with 12 bases spanning the gap. The length of the CDR3 is 15 residues. Here the CDR3 reads CASSLGGGNYNEQFF. As DNA, the CDR3 is TGTGCCAGCAGCTTGGGGGGAGGAAACTACAATGAGCAGTTCTTC.

This chain links TRBV27 with TRBJ2-7; TRBD2 is a possible D gene (6 bases). The V end lost 4 bases, the J end lost 6 bases, and 16 bases lay between the germline ends. Germline values: CDR1 MNHEY, CDR2 SMNVEV (reference sequence). CDR3 length equals 14 residues. CDR3 protein: CASSWVDLRGEQYF. For the CDR3, the DNA is TGTGCCAGCAGTTGGGTGGACCTGCGGGGCGAGCAGTACTTC.

This clone has more than one count but fewer than ten. A single base separates this from a much larger clone, so it may be a read error. Distinct nucleotide sequences in the sample also encode this CDR3. The gene calls are TRBV5-1 and TRBJ2-3; no clear D gene. The germline V gene has CDR1 SGHRS and CDR2 YFSETQ. Trimming took off 0 bases at V and 0 bases at J, with 2 bases between the two ends. The CDR3 covers 13 residues. The CDR3 region is CASSLGSTDTQYF. CDR3 nucleotide sequence: TGCGCCAGCAGCTTGGGAAGCACAGATACGCAGTATTTT.

This chain uses TRBV29-1 with TRBJ1-1; D remains ambiguous. The CDR3 has 14 residues. Per the germline V gene, CDR1 is SQVTM and CDR2 is ANQGSEA. Trimming shortened V by 5 bases and J by 6 bases, and 19 bases separated the two germline ends. The chain's CDR3 is CSVLRSTAGSEAFF. The CDR3 DNA follows: TGCAGCGTTCTTCGGTCGACTGCGGGCTCTGAAGCTTTCTTT. Looking up the rest from reference TRBV29-1 and TRBJ1-1 gives the full variable domain: SAVISQKPSRDICQRGTSLTIQCQVDSQVTMMFWYRQQPGQSLTLIATANQGSEATYESGFVIDKFPISRPNLTFSTLTVSNMSPEDSSIYLCSVLRSTAGSEAFFGQGTRLTVV.

The rearrangement links TRBV6-1 to TRBJ2-7; 7 bases agree with TRBD1. The CDR3 runs 13 residues. V shed 10 bases, J shed 7 bases, and the junction held 13 bases outside the gene matches. Looked up from germline, CDR1 is MNHNS and CDR2 is SASEGT. The DNA of the CDR3 is TGTGCCACCCTGGACAGGACGGCTCTGGAGCAGTACTTC. Encoded protein: CATLDRTALEQYF.

This clone was recorded once. The chain carries TRBV2 and TRBJ1-4; D is unresolved. Trimming cost V 2 bases and J 0 bases, with 4 bases left between them. CDR3 size: 14 residues. Germline lookup yields CDR1 SNHLY and CDR2 FYNNEI. CDR3 sequence: CASSESTTNEKLFF. CDR3 in DNA: TGTGCCAGCAGTGAATCTACAACTAATGAAAAACTGTTTTTT.

The V gene is TRBV30, the J gene TRBJ1-2; TRBD1 matches at 9 bases. The V gene's germline CDR1 is GTSNPN and CDR2 SVGIG (reference sequence). With 5 bases clipped from V and 11 bases from J, the junction kept 12 bases outside the gene matches. The CDR3 totals 13 residues. This CDR3 is CAWGINRDRVYTF. Written as DNA, the CDR3 is TGTGCCTGGGGTATCAACCGGGACAGGGTTTACACCTTC.